This T cell receptor beta chain was recorded in a study of OX40 agonist ivuxolimab in advanced cancers. Patients who had autoimmune disease history or got systemic immunosuppression were left out. This CDR3 contains 15 residues. Per germline, CDR1 SGHTA and CDR2 FQGNSA. V lost 7 bases to trimming and J lost 0 bases, with 10 bases between them. Profiling relied on immunoSEQ multiplex PCR, and the TCRdb table lists in-frame clones only, not all of them. The sample carries about 45,000 clones, 84% recorded once. The sequenced sample was CD4+ or CD8+ T cells sorted from blood, obtained in a trial of the OX40 agonist ivuxolimab. The sequence was collected from an adult with an advanced solid tumor such as melanoma, head and neck, liver or kidney cancer. The chain uses TRBV7-2 and TRBJ2-6; D uncertain. The CDR3 DNA follows: TGTGCCAGCAATCTTTTCCGCTCTGGGGCCAACGTCCTGACTTTC. This codes for CASNLFRSGANVLTF.